This T cell receptor (beta chain) was recovered during a study of blood T cell repertoires in COVID-19. Study as a whole: COVID-19 samples from acute and convalescent phases originated in the United States, Italy and Spain.

CDR1 and CDR2 (germline): MNHEY, SMNVEV (reference sequence). The CDR3 covers 16 residues. V was clipped by 7 bases and J by 8 bases; unmatched bases: 11. In the original workflow: Estimation of nucleated cell counts was performed using reference gene primer amplification. Profiled with immunoSEQ multiplex PCR; TCRdb holds only in-frame clones, not every one. D and trimming were read from the DNA, whereas the V and J calls and clone size are those reported in that table. The sample has some 150,000 clones; over 70% are singletons. The V and J genes are TRBV27 and TRBJ1-6; 10 bases match TRBD1. The sequence was collected from a man aged 50 or older with active COVID-19. The sample comprised peripheral blood. DNA for the CDR3: TGTGCCAGCAACGCACCCACTGGGACAGGGGATTCACCCCTCCACTTT. This codes for CASNAPTGTGDSPLHF.